The next 29 T cell receptor beta chains were all read from a single sample in a study of blood T cell repertoires in COVID-19. Libraries were prepared by immunoSEQ multiplex PCR; TCRdb keeps only in-frame clonotypes and omits some of them. Of around 220,000 clones listed, 84% were seen once; the top ten hold about 6.6%. Sequenced sample: PBMCs or T cells enriched from blood (not recorded which). These receptors all come from a woman between 40 and 50 years old who had recovered from COVID-19.

The chain recombines TRBV9 with TRBJ2-2; 7 nucleotides line up with TRBD2. The V gene's germline CDR1 is SGDLS and CDR2 YYNGEE. This CDR3 region has 17 residues. Trimming removed 3 bases from V and 0 bases from J; junction bases left unmatched: 8. The CDR3 DNA reads as TGTGCCAGCAGCGGATTCGGACTAGTCCCGAACACCGGGGAGCTGTTTTTT. This codes for CASSGFGLVPNTGELFF.

This clone was recorded only once. The genes are TRBV7-9 and TRBJ1-2; 9 bases are shared with TRBD1. Losses at the gene ends were 5 bases for V and 4 bases for J; bases not matched to a gene: 11. CDR3 size: 16 residues. Germline loops: CDR1 SEHNR, CDR2 FQNEAQ (reference sequence). DNA for the CDR3: TGTGCCAGCAGCCCGAGAGCCTCGACAGGGGGCTATGGCTACACCTTC. The encoded protein is CASSPRASTGGYGYTF.

Here the CDR3 DNA reads TGTGCCAGCAGCTTATTTACAGGGGAATTATCTTACACCTTC. Translated: CASSLFTGELSYTF. The chain carries TRBV7-8 and TRBJ1-2, with 7 bases identical to TRBD1. The CDR3 runs to 14 residues. Germline loops: CDR1 SGHVS, CDR2 FQNEAQ. Unmatched junction bases numbered 11, after V lost 2 bases and J lost 11 bases.

V is TRBV18 and J is TRBJ1-2; 7 nucleotides line up with TRBD1. Germline-derived CDR1 and CDR2 are KGHSH and LQKENI. V dropped 3 bases and J dropped 7; count of bases not matched to a gene: 8. This CDR3 is built from 14 residues. The CDR3, as DNA: TGTGCCAGCTCACCTCGGTCAGGGGGGTCTGGCTACACCTTC. Protein product: CASSPRSGGSGYTF.

In DNA, the CDR3 is TGCAGCGTTGAAGCTGGGACAGGCGGCACTGAAGCTTTCTTT. Encoded protein: CSVEAGTGGTEAFF. The chain employs TRBV29-1 and TRBJ1-1; 8 nucleotides align to TRBD1. V dropped 1 base and J dropped 4; count of bases not matched to a gene: 5. CDR1 and CDR2 from the germline V gene are SQVTM and ANQGSEA. This CDR3 has 14 amino acids.

The chain carries TRBV29-1 and TRBJ2-1, with 9 bases that match TRBD2. The ends lost 4 bases at V and 12 bases at J; junction bases unmatched: 4. Looked up from germline, CDR1 is SQVTM and CDR2 is ANQGSEA. The CDR3 has 11 amino acids. The CDR3 loop reads CSVGGGGRQFF. In DNA, the CDR3 is TGCAGCGTTGGCGGGGGGGGCCGGCAGTTCTTC.

The gene calls are TRBV15 and TRBJ2-7; the D is unclear. V was shortened by 3 bases and J by 7 bases, with 13 bases between the two germline ends. Per the germline V gene, CDR1 is LNHNV and CDR2 is YYDKDF (reference sequence). This CDR3 comprises 13 residues. The CDR3 loop reads CATSSLDQAEQYV. In DNA, the CDR3 is TGTGCCACCAGCAGTCTTGACCAGGCGGAGCAGTACGTC.

This chain connects TRBV9 to TRBJ1-5; 12 nucleotides match TRBD1. The J segment lost 3 bases and the V segment lost 3 bases, leaving 4 bases of the junction unmatched. Germline V gene lookup returns CDR1 SGDLS and CDR2 YYNGEE. The CDR3 length is 16 residues. CDR3 in amino acids: CASSEGTGGNNQPQHF. Written as DNA, the CDR3 is TGTGCCAGCAGCGAAGGGACAGGGGGCAACAATCAGCCCCAGCATTTT.

V gene TRBV19 combines with J gene TRBJ2-1; 9 bases are a match to TRBD2. The V and J ends lost 2 bases and 9 bases, in that order; junction bases with no gene match: 8. CDR1 is LNHDA, CDR2 SQIVND, per germline (reference sequence). The CDR3 length is 15 residues. The CDR3 coding sequence is TGTGCCAGTAGTATATACGGCGGGAGGGCCGGTGAGCAGTTCTTC. Protein product: CASSIYGGRAGEQFF.

This CDR3 reads CASSFSRGNTIYF. The DNA of the CDR3 is TGTGCCAGCTCATTCTCCAGGGGAAACACCATATATTTT. The V gene is TRBV6-5, the J gene TRBJ1-3; D uncertain. CDR1 and CDR2 from the germline V gene are MNHEY and SVGAGI. This CDR3 has 13 residues. V was cut by 8 bases and J by 4 bases, with 12 bases left in between.

The chain joins TRBV2 to TRBJ2-4, with D perhaps matching TRBD2 (6 bases). The germline gives CDR1 SNHLY, CDR2 FYNNEI. V was shortened by 1 base and J by 6 bases, with 13 bases between the two germline ends. The CDR3 spans 15 residues. The CDR3 coding sequence is TGTGCCAGCAGTGAAGGGGGCGGGGCGTTAAACATTCAGTACTTC. Its protein is CASSEGGGALNIQYF. The full variable domain, rest sourced from reference TRBV2 and TRBJ2-4, is EPEVTQTPSHQVTQMGQEVILRCVPISNHLYFYWYRQILGQKVEFLVSFYNNEISEKSEIFDDQFSVERPDGSNFTLKIRSTKLEDSAMYFCASSEGGGALNIQYFGAGTRLSVL.

The CDR3 loop is CASSSPTGDGYTF. The CDR3 coding sequence is TGTGCCAGCAGCTCCCCGACAGGGGATGGCTACACCTTC. The rearrangement uses TRBV11-2 and TRBJ1-2; 8 nucleotides align to TRBD1. The trim removed 4 bases at V and 6 bases at J, leaving 4 bases unmatched. CDR1 and CDR2 from the germline V gene are SGHAT and FQNNGV. The CDR3 is 13 residues long.

The rearrangement links TRBV5-6 to TRBJ2-1; TRBD2 matches at 11 bases. The germline CDR1 and CDR2 sequences are SGHDT and YYEEEE. The CDR3 sequence is 19 residues long. V was clipped by 0 bases and J by 5 bases; unmatched bases: 13. The DNA for the CDR3 is TGTGCCAGCAGCTTGGGTGGGACTAGCGGATCATTTAGAGACAATGAGCAGTTCTTC. Protein product: CASSLGGTSGSFRDNEQFF.

This clone appeared once. The chain joins TRBV6-5 to TRBJ1-2; 8 nucleotides agree with TRBD1. CDR3 size: 14 residues. Trimming at V came to 3 bases and at J to 8 bases, leaving 8 bases not matched to a gene. Germline V gives CDR1 MNHEY, CDR2 SVGAGI. The CDR3 sequence: CASSYGQGTGGYTF. The CDR3 DNA reads as TGTGCCAGCAGTTATGGACAGGGCACCGGCGGCTACACCTTC.

CDR3 in amino acids: CASSLFGQFVYEQYV. CDR3 bases: TGTGCCAGCAGTCTTTTCGGACAGTTCGTCTACGAGCAGTACGTC. This chain links TRBV5-6 with TRBJ2-7; D possibly corresponds to TRBD1 (6 bases). V was clipped by 5 bases and J by 3 bases, with 18 bases between them. CDR1 is SGHDT, CDR2 YYEEEE, per germline. The CDR3 contains 15 residues.

The V and J genes are TRBV3-1 (or the pseudogene TRBV3-2) and TRBJ1-1, with unresolved D. V lost 0 bases, J lost 6 bases, and 14 bases lay in between. The CDR3 spans 15 residues. Germline CDR1 and CDR2: LGHDT and YNNKEL (reference sequence). The CDR3 protein is CASSQERGQRAEAFF. CDR3 DNA sequence: TGTGCCAGCAGCCAAGAACGGGGTCAAAGGGCTGAAGCTTTCTTT.

V usage is TRBV11-2 and J usage is TRBJ1-6, with 10 bases identical to TRBD1. J lost 5 bases, V lost 5 bases, and 9 bases had no gene match. CDR1 and CDR2 (germline): SGHAT, FQNNGV. The CDR3 consists of 17 residues. The CDR3 nucleotides are TGTGCCAGCAGCCCCCGGACAGGGGGTCTGAATAATTCACCCCTCCACTTT. This gives the protein CASSPRTGGLNNSPLHF.

The chain employs TRBV7-9 and TRBJ2-3; D is possibly TRBD2 (6 bases). Germline loops: CDR1 SEHNR, CDR2 FQNEAQ (reference sequence). The CDR3 is 15 amino acids. Trimming removed 5 bases at V and 3 bases at J, with 15 bases between. The CDR3: CASSAGLLSTDTQYF. CDR3 in DNA: TGTGCCAGCAGCGCCGGACTACTTTCAACAGATACGCAGTATTTT.

The chain couples TRBV7-9 to TRBJ2-5; TRBD1 might be the D (6 bases). V was trimmed by 5 bases and J by 7 bases, leaving 17 bases between them. The CDR3 loop spans 14 amino acids. CDR1 and CDR2 (germline): SEHNR, FQNEAQ (reference sequence). The CDR3 DNA reads TGTGCCAGCAGCCACCGTCAACAGGGACCGACCCAGTACTTC. It specifies CASSHRQQGPTQYF.

V gene TRBV11-2 combines with J gene TRBJ2-7, with TRBD2 matching over 7 bases. CDR1 and CDR2 from the germline V gene are SGHAT and FQNNGV. Germline trimming cut 1 base from V and 3 bases from J; bases unmatched to any gene: 6. This CDR3 is built from 15 residues. The CDR3 sequence: CASSLVAGANYEQYF. In DNA form, the CDR3 reads TGTGCCAGCAGCTTAGTCGCGGGAGCGAACTACGAGCAGTACTTC.

This chain links TRBV10-3 with TRBJ2-5; D possibly corresponds to TRBD2 (5 bases). This CDR3 comprises 12 residues. Trimming pared 6 bases from V and 1 base from J, leaving 6 bases between. Per germline, CDR1 ENHRY and CDR2 SYGVKD. The chain's CDR3 is CAIRDSQETQYF. The CDR3 region has the DNA TGTGCCATCAGGGACTCCCAAGAGACCCAGTACTTC.

V is TRBV9 and J is TRBJ2-1, with TRBD2 matching 12 bases. CDR3 size: 19 residues. CDR1 is SGDLS and CDR2 is YYNGEE in the germline V gene. The V gene end was trimmed by 3 bases and the J gene end by 2 bases; junction bases not matched to a gene: 12. In DNA form, the CDR3 reads TGTGCCAGCAGCGCCCACCGGCTAGCGGGAGGGCTCACCTACAATGAGCAGTTCTTC. Residues: CASSAHRLAGGLTYNEQFF.

The chain's CDR3 is CASSEGGGRVNEQFF. The CDR3 nucleotides are TGTGCCAGCAGCGAAGGGGGAGGGCGCGTCAATGAGCAGTTCTTC. This chain connects TRBV7-9 to TRBJ2-1, with a weak D call TRBD2 (7 bases). Germline CDR1 is SEHNR and CDR2 is FQNEAQ (reference sequence). Deletions cut 5 bases from V and 6 bases from J, with 17 bases between. There are 15 residues in the CDR3.

This clone came up once. This chain uses TRBV5-1 with TRBJ1-1, with no clear D. The ends were cut back, 1 base at V and 0 bases at J, with 10 bases in the middle. Per germline, CDR1 SGHRS and CDR2 YFSETQ. This CDR3 spans 15 amino acids. Here the CDR3 reads CASSLTASMNTEAFF. The CDR3 nucleotides read TGCGCCAGCAGCTTGACAGCTTCTATGAACACTGAAGCTTTCTTT. The variable domain in full, completed from reference TRBV5-1 and TRBJ1-1, reads KAGVTQTPRYLIKTRGQQVTLSCSPISGHRSVSWYQQTPGQGLQFLFEYFSETQRNKGNFPGRFSGRQFSNSRSEMNVSTLELGDSALYLCASSLTASMNTEAFFGQGTRLTVV.

V gene TRBV30 combines with J gene TRBJ1-3, with D uncertain. This CDR3 has 14 amino acids. Germline V gene data show CDR1 as GTSNPN and CDR2 as SVGIG (reference sequence). V shed 0 bases and J shed 0 bases, with 6 bases lying between them. The CDR3 DNA is TGTGCCTGGAGTGTACAATTCTCTGGAAACACCATATATTTT. Protein: CAWSVQFSGNTIYF.

The chain links TRBV29-1 to TRBJ1-1; no reliable D call. The CDR3 is 12 residues long. Trimming removed 0 bases at V and 3 bases at J, with 5 bases between. From germline, CDR1 is SQVTM and CDR2 ANQGSEA. In nucleotides, the CDR3 is TGCAGCGTTGAAGATCTCTACACTGAAGCTTTCTTT. This encodes CSVEDLYTEAFF.

This clone was seen just once. The CDR3 is CASSLGTGKDQPQHF. CDR3 DNA: TGCGCCAGCAGCTTGGGGACAGGGAAAGATCAGCCCCAGCATTTT. The rearrangement joins TRBV5-1 to TRBJ1-5; the match to TRBD1 covers 8 bases. Germline assignment: CDR1 SGHRS and CDR2 YFSETQ. The CDR3 runs 15 residues. J lost 5 bases, V lost 0 bases, and 4 bases had no gene match.

The chain uses TRBV7-9 and TRBJ2-4, with D maybe TRBD1 (6 bases). CDR3 size: 18 residues. CDR1 and CDR2 (germline): SEHNR, FQNEAQ (reference sequence). Trimming took 5 bases from V and 1 from J, leaving 21 bases between them. CDR3 residues: CASSPTPTGAGAKNIQYF. CDR3 DNA sequence: TGTGCCAGCAGCCCTACTCCGACAGGAGCCGGGGCCAAAAACATTCAGTACTTC.

V is TRBV29-1 and J is TRBJ2-3; 7 bases align to TRBD1. This CDR3 is 14 amino acids long. With 6 bases clipped from V and 1 base from J, the junction kept 7 bases outside the gene matches. Germline CDR1 reads SQVTM; CDR2 reads ANQGSEA. CDR3 DNA: TGCAGCGTGTTAGACAGGGCTGGCACAGATACGCAGTATTTT. Its protein is CSVLDRAGTDTQYF.